This T cell receptor (beta chain) is drawn from a study of patients and donors after allogeneic stem cell transplantation. TCRdb passed the RT-PCR reads through MiXCR, listing each CDR3 protein once. The table has 400,000 to 500,000 distinct CDR3 sequences, about a sixth seen once; the top ten hold 6.5% to 7.5%. There are 16 residues in the CDR3. Germline CDR1 reads MGHRA; CDR2 reads YSYEKL. The germline V and J ends were trimmed by 1 base and 2 bases, with 14 bases remaining between them. This chain uses TRBV4-1 with TRBJ2-5; either TRBD1 or TRBD2 may supply D (5 bases each). The TCR sequence derives from a human donor who was either an allogeneic HSCT recipient or a stem cell or donor lymphocyte infusion donor (not recorded which). It is not recorded whose cells these are; they may come from a transplant donor. Sample: blood, either unsorted or a sorted T cell fraction (not recorded which). The CDR3 spells CASSQAGAYIQETQYF. The CDR3 bases are TGCGCCAGCAGCCAAGCCGGGGCTTATATTCAAGAGACCCAGTACTTC.